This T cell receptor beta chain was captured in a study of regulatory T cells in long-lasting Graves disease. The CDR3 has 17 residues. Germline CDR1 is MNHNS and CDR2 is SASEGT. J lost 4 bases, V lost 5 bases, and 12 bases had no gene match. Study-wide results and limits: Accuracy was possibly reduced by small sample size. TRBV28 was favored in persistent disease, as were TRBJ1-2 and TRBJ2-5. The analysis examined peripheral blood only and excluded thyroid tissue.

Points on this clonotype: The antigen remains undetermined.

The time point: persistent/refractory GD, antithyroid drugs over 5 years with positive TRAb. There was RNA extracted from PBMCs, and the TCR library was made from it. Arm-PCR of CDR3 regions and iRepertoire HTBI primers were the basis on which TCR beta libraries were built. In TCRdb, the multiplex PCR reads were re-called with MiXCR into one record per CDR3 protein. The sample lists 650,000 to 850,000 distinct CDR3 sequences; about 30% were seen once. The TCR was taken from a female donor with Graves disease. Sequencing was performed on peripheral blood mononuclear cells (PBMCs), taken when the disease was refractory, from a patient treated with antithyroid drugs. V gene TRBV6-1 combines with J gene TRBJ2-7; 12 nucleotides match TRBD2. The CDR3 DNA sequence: TGTGCCAGCAGTAAACACCGGACTAGCGGGATAGTTTACGAGCAGTACTTC. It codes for CASSKHRTSGIVYEQYF.